This T cell receptor (beta chain) was obtained from a study of regulatory T cells in long-lasting Graves disease. General study results and limits: Patients with persistent disease shared over 2,500 public clonotypes, outpacing the roughly 1,000 shared by new patients.

CDR3 size: 15 residues. The ends were cut back, 1 base at V and 1 base at J, with 10 bases in the middle. Per germline, CDR1 SGHTA and CDR2 FQGNSA. Specified time point: newly diagnosed GD, antithyroid drugs for less than 3 months. RNA from PBMCs was the source of the TCR library. This clonotype was picked up many times. Its antigen is not identified. Construction of the TCR beta libraries employed iRepertoire HTBI primers in conjunction with Arm-PCR of CDR3 regions. Via MiXCR, TCRdb re-called the multiplex PCR reads, giving one row per CDR3 protein. This table has about 620,000 distinct CDR3 sequences, 15% to 20% appearing once. The same sample was also studied in work on T cells in Graves' hyperthyroidism and ophthalmopathy. That work contributes: Most clonotypes expanded in thyroid above 0.001 were likewise present in blood. From stable hyperthyroidism, ophthalmopathy was set apart by a 13 V-J model.

The sequence derives from a woman younger than 45 with Graves disease. Sequenced material: peripheral blood mononuclear cells (PBMCs), taken at new diagnosis, from a patient treated with antithyroid drugs. V gene TRBV7-2 combines with J gene TRBJ2-5; no reliable D call. In DNA, the CDR3 is TGTGCCAGCAGCTTAGTACCTGCCCTCCAAGAGACCCAGTACTTC. This codes for CASSLVPALQETQYF.